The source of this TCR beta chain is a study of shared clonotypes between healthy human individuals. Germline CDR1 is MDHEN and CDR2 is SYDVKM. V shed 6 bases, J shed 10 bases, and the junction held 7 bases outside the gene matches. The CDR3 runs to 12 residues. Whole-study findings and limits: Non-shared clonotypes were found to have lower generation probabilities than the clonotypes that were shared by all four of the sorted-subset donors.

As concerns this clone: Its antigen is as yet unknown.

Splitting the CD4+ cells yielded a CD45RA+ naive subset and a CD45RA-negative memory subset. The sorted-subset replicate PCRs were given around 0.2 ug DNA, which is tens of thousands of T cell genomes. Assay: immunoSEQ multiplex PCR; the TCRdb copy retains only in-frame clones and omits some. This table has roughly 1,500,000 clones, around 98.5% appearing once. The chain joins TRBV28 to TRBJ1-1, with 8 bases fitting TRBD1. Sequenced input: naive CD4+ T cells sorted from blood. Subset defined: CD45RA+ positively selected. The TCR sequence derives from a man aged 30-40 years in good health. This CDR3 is CASSLGTGGAFF. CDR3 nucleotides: TGTGCCAGCAGCCTTGGGACAGGCGGAGCTTTCTTT.